This T cell receptor (beta chain) is drawn from a study of T-cell memory formation after mild COVID-19 (dated by TCRdb to about 2021). General notes on the study: Most TCR sequence clusters were specific to one of the two donors. Longitudinal TCRalpha and TCRbeta repertoire sequencing tracked T-cell clones expanding and contracting after mild COVID-19 in two donors. Two young, previously healthy adult volunteers made up the cohort, one male and one female. What the work shows at the level of the full study, not this receptor alone: Balanced CD4/CD8 phenotypes were observed for clones contracting from day 15 to 85, whereas a bias towards CD4+ was observed for a second wave of clones expanding from day 15 to 37. The study included only a couple of mild cases, and larger cohorts that include severe cases with pre-infection samples were judged to be necessary. Some responding clones were found in pre-infection memory, which suggests that pre-existing cross-reactive memory T cells took part in the SARS-CoV-2 response. Contracting CD4+ clones appeared mostly in the CM and EM memory subsets, whereas CD8+ clones were enriched in EMRA. Whether the second-wave clones peaking on day 37 were SARS-CoV-2 specific was not confirmed.

TCRdb lists the instrument as Illumina NovaSeq 6000. TCRalpha and TCRbeta cDNA libraries were constructed by 5'RACE with constant-segment primers, with sample barcodes and unique molecular identifiers being introduced. RNA was extracted from every sample with Trizol reagent. The libraries were amplified in two PCR steps, and the second step added a second sample barcode and Illumina TruSeq adapters. Sequencing of libraries was performed on an Illumina NovaSeq with 2 x 150 bp paired-end reads. On the study's bioinformatics: Reads were demultiplexed and collapsed into UMI-guided consensus sequences with migec v1.2.7. Using mixcr v2.1.11, the UMI consensuses were aligned to TRA and TRB V and J templates and assembled into clonotypes. A clonotype was counted as expanded or contracted only when both edgeR and NoisET called the clonotype significant, with the noise models trained on biological replicates. For edgeR calls, a false discovery rate-adjusted p below 0.01 and a log2 fold-change threshold of 1 were applied. PCA with hierarchical clustering of max-normalized trajectories of the 1000 most abundant clonotypes was used as exploratory dynamics analysis. The CD4 or CD8 phenotype of responding clones was assigned using the separately sequenced CD4+ and CD8+ repertoires. TCRdb reprocessing: public reads trimmed at Q25 with fastp, clones called with MiXCR, in-frame beta chains kept. All rows with the same CDR3 protein become a single entry with the most common DNA and genes. TCRdb's processing, not the authors' own work, is the source of the V and J calls. This sample is represented by about 270,000 distinct CDR3 sequences; over 15% of them were singletons. Jointly, the top ten make up roughly a fifth of the sample.

Ficoll-Paque density gradient centrifugation was used to isolate PBMCs. After removal of 1 base from V and 7 bases from J, the junction retains 12 bases not matched to a gene. In the germline V gene, CDR1 corresponds to SGHTA and CDR2 to FQGNSA. The CDR3 goes from the cysteine to the phenylalanine over 17 residues. CDR3 DNA is the only sequence kept; it has 51 bases, read in frame from the first base. This clonotype was observed a handful of times. Its antigen is still unknown. There are no base qualities to consult, and no much larger clone falls within one base. The sample taken for sequencing was PBMCs or a T cell subset sorted from them (not recorded which). The rearranged chain carries TRBV7-2 and TRBJ2-1; 8 bases in the middle match TRBD2. This clonotype was sampled from a man between 18 and 29 years old who had mild COVID-19 (a few samples of this study predate the infection). The sample titles of this study are shuffled in the database, so cell type and time point are left out; the donor was told from shared clones. The CDR3: CASSLEGGGPPLNEQFF. The DNA sequence is given as TGTGCCAGCAGCTTAGAGGGCGGGGGGCCACCTCTGAATGAGCAGTTCTTC.